The clone carrying this TCR beta chain was counted at least ten times. Its antigen is unidentified. Germline CDR1 SGHVS, CDR2 FQNEAQ. CDR3 length equals 17 residues. With V trimmed by 4 bases and J by 1 base, 10 bases remained unmatched. From the reads, TCRdb called clonotypes with MiXCR, one entry per CDR3 protein. The sample includes approximately 500,000 distinct CDR3 sequences, 26% of them seen just once. This sample was taken from a study of T cell repertoires in cytomegalovirus infection. Findings of the study overall: Identification of carriers of CMV plus the relevant HLA was achieved through cumulative public TCR beta family frequency. Dominating the ex vivo response were TCR beta clonotypes that were CMV-specific and HLA-C-restricted.

Sequencing was performed on PBMCs. This receptor was taken from a human donor in good health (CMV status not recorded). Some clones in this sample may be carry-over from other donors' samples. The chain recombines TRBV7-8 with TRBJ2-5; 9 nucleotides line up with TRBD1. The CDR3 coding sequence is TGTGCCAGCAGCTGGCGGGAGACAGGGGGTTCCCAAGAGACCCAGTACTTC. Translating gives CASSWRETGGSQETQYF.